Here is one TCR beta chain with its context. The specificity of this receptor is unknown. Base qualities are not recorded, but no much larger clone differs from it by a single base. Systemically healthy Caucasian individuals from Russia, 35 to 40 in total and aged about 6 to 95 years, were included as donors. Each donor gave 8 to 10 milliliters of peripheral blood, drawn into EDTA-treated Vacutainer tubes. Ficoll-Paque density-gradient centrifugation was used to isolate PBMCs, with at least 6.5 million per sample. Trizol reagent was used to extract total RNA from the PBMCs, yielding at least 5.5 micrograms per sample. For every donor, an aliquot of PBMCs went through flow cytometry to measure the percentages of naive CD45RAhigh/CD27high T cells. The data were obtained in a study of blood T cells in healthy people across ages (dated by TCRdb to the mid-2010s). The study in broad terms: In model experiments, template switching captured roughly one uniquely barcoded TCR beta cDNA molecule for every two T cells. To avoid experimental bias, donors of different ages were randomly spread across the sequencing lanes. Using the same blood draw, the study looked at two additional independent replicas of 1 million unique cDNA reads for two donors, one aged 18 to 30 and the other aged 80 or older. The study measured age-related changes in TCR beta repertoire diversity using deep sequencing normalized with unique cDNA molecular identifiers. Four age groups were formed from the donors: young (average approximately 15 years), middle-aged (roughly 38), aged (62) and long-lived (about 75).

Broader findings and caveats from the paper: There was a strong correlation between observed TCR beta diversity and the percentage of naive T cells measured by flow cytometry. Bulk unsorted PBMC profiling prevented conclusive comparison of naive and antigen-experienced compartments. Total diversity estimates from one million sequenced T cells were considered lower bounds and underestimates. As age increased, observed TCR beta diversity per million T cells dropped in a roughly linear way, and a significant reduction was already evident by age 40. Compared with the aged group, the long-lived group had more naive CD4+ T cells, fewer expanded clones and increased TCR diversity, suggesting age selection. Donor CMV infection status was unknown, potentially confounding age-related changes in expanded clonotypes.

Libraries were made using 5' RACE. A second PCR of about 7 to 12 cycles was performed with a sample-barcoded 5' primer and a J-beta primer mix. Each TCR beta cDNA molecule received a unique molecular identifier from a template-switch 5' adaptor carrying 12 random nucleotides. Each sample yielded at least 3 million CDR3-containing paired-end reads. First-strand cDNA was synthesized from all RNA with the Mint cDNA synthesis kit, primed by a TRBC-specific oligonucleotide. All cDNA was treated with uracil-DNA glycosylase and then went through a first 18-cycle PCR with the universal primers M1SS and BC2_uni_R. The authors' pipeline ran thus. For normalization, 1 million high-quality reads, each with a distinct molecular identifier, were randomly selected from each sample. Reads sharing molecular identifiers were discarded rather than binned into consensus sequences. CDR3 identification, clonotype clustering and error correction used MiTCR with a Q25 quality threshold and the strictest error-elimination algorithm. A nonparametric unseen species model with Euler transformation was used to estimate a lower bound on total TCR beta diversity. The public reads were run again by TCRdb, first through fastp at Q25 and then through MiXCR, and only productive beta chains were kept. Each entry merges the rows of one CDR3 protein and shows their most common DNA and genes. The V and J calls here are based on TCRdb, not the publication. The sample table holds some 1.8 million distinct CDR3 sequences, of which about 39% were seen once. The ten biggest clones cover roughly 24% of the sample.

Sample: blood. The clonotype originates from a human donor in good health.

Here is the DNA: TGTGCCAGCAGTTACGGGGCGTTCTTGGGGTATCAGCCCCAGCATTTT. Protein translation: CASSYGAFLGYQPQHF. This chain is built from TRBV6-2 or TRBV6-3 and TRBJ1-5; the D segment could be TRBD1, given 5 matching bases. At the junction V is shortened by 2 bases and J by 5 bases, with 16 bases in between. Sequences MNHEY (CDR1) and SVGEGT (CDR2) are obtained from the germline V gene. CDR3 length: 16 amino acids, cysteine to phenylalanine. Kept here is only the CDR3 DNA, which spans 48 bases and is read in frame from base 1.